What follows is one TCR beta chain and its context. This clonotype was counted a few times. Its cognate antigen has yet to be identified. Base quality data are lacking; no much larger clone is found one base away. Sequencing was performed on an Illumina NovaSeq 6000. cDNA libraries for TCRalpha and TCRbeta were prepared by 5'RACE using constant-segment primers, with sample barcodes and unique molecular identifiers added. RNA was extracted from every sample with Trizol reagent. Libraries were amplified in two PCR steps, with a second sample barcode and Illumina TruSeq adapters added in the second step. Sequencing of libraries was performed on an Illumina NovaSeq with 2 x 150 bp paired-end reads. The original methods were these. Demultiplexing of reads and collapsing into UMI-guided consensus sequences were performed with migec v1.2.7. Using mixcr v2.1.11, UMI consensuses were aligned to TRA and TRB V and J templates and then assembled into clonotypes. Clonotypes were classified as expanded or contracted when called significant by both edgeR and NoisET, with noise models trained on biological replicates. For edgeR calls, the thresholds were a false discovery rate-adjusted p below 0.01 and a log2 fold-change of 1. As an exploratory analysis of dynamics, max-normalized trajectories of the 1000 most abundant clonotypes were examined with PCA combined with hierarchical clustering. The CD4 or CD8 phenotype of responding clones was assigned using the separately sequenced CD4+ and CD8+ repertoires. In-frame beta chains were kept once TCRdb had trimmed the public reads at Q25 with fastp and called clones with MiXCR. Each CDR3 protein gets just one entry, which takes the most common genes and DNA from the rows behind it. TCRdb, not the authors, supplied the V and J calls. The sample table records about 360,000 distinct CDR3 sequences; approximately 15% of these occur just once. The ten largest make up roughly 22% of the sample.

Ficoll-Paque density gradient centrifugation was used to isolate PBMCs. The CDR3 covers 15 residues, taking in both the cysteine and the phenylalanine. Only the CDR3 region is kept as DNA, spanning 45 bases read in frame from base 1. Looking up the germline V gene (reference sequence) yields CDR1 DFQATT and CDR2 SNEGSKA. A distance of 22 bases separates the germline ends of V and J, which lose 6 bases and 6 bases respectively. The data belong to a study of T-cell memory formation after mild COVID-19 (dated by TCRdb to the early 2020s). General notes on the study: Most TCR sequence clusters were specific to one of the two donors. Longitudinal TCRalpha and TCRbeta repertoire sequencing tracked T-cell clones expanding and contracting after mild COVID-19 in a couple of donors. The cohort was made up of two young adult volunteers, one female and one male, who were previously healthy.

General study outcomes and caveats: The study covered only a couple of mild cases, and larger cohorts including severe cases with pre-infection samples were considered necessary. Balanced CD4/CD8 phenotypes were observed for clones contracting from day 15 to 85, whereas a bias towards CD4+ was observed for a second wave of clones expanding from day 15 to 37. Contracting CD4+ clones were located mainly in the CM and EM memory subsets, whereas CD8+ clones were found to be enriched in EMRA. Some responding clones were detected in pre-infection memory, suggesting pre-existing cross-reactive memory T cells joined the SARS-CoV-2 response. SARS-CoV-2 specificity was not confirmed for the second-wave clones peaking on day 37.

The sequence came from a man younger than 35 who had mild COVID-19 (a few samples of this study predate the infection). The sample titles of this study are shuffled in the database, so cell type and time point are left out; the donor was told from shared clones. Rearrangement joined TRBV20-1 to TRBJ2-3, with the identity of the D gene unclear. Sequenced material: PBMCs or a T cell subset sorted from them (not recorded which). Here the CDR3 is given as CSAPSGPRRADTQYF. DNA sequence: TGCAGTGCCCCGTCCGGGCCCCGCCGCGCGGATACGCAGTATTTT.